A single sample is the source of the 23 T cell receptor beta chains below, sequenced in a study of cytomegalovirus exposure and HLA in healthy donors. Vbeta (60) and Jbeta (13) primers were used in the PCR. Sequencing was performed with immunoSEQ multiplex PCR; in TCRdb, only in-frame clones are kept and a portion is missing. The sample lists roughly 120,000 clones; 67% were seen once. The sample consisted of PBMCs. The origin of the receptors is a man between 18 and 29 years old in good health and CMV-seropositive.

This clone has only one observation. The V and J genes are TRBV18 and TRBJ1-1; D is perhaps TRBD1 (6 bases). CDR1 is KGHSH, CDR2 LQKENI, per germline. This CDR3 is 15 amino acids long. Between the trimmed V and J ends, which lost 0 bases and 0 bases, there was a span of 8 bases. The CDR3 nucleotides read TGTGCCAGCTCACCACCAGGGACAATGAACACTGAAGCTTTCTTT. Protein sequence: CASSPPGTMNTEAFF.

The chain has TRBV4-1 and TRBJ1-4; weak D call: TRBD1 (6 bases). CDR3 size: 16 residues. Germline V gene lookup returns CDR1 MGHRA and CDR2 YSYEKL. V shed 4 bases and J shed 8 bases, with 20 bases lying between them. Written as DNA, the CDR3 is TGCGCCAGCAGCCCTACAGGGAACAGTGTATTAGAAAAACTGTTTTTT. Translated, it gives CASSPTGNSVLEKLFF.

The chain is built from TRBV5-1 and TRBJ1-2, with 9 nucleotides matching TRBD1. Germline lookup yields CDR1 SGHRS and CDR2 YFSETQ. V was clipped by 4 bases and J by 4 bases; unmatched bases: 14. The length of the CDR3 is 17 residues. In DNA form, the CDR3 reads TGCGCCAGCAGCCACGGCAACCGGGACAGGGTATTCTATGGCTACACCTTC. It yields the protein CASSHGNRDRVFYGYTF.

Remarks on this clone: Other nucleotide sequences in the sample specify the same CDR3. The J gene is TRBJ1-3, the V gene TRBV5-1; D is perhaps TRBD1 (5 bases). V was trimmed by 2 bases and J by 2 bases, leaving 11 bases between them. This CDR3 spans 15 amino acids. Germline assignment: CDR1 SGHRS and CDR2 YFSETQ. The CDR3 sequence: CASSLGTGTGNTIYF. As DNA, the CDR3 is TGCGCCAGCAGCTTAGGCACAGGAACTGGAAACACCATATATTTT.

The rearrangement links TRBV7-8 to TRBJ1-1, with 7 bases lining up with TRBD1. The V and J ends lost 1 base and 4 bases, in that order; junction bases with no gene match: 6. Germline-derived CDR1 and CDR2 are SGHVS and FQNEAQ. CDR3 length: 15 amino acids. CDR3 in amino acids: CASSLGGGIITEAFF. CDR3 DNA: TGTGCCAGCAGCTTAGGAGGGGGCATTATCACTGAAGCTTTCTTT.

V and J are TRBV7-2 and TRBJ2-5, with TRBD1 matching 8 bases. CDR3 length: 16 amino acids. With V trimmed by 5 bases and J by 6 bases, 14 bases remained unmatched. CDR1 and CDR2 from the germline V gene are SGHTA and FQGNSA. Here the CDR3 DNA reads TGTGCCAGCAGCGGCACCGGGACAGGCTTTGGGAAGACCCAGTACTTC. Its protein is CASSGTGTGFGKTQYF.

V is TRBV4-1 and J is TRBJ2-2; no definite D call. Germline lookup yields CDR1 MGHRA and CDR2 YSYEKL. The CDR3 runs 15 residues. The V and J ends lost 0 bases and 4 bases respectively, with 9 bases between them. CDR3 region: CASSQDYSSTGELFF. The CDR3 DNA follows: TGCGCCAGCAGCCAAGATTACAGTTCCACCGGGGAGCTGTTTTTT.

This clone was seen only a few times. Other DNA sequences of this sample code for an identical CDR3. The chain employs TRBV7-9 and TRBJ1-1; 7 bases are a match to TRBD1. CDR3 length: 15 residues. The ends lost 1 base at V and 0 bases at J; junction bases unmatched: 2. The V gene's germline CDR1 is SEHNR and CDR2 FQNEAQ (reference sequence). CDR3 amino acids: CASSLGQGLNTEAFF. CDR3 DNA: TGTGCCAGCAGCTTAGGACAGGGACTGAACACTGAAGCTTTCTTT.

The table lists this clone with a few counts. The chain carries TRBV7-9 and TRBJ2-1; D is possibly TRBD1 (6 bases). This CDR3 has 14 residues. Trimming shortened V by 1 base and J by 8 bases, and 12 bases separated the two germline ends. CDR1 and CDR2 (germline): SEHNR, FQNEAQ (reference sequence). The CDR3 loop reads CASSLGSGVDEQFF. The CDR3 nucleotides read TGTGCCAGCAGCTTAGGGTCAGGGGTGGATGAGCAGTTCTTC. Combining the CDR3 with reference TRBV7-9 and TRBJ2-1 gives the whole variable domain DTGVSQNPRHKITKRGQNVTFRCDPISEHNRLYWYRQTLGQGPEFLTYFQNEAQLEKSRLLSDRFSAERPKGSFSTLEIQRTEQGDSAMYLCASSLGSGVDEQFFGPGTRLTVL.

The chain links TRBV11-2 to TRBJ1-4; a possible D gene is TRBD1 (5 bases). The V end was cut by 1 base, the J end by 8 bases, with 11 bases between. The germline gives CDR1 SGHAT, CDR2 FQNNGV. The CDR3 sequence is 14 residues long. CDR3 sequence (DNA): TGTGCCAGCAGCTTAGGGGGCCCCAGGGAAAAACTGTTTTTT. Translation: CASSLGGPREKLFF.

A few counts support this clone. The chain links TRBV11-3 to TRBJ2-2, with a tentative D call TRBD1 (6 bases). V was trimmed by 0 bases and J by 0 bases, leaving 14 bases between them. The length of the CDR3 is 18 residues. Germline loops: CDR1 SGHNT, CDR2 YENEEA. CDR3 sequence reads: CASSLEMTGYTNTGELFF. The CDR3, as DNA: TGTGCCAGCAGCTTAGAGATGACAGGCTACACGAACACCGGGGAGCTGTTTTTT.

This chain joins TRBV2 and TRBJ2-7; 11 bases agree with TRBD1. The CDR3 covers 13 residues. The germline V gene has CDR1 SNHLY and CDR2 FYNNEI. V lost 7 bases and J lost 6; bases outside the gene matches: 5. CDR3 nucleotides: TGTGCCAGCAAGGTGGGACAGGGGGGCGAGCAGTACTTC. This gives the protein CASKVGQGGEQYF. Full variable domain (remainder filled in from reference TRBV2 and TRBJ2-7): EPEVTQTPSHQVTQMGQEVILRCVPISNHLYFYWYRQILGQKVEFLVSFYNNEISEKSEIFDDQFSVERPDGSNFTLKIRSTKLEDSAMYFCASKVGQGGEQYFGPGTRLTVT.

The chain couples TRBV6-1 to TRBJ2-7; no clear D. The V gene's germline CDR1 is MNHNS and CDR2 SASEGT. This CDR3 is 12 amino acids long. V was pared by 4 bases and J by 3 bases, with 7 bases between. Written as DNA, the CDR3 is TGTGCCAGCAGTGTCAGAAGCTACGAGCAGTACTTC. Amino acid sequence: CASSVRSYEQYF.

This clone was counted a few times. This chain's CDR3 is CATGTGIGEKLFF. CDR3 bases: TGTGCCACCGGAACAGGGATTGGCGAAAAACTGTTTTTT. The genes are TRBV15 and TRBJ1-4; a weak D match, TRBD1 (6 bases). The CDR3 contains 13 residues. V was clipped by 8 bases and J by 8 bases, with 15 bases between them. CDR1 and CDR2 (germline): LNHNV, YYDKDF (reference sequence).

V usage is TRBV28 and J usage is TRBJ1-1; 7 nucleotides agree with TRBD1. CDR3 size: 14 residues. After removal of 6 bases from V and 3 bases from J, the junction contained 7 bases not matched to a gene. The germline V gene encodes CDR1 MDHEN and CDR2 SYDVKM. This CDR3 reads CASRTGWGDTEAFF. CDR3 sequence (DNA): TGTGCCAGCAGGACAGGGTGGGGAGACACTGAAGCTTTCTTT.

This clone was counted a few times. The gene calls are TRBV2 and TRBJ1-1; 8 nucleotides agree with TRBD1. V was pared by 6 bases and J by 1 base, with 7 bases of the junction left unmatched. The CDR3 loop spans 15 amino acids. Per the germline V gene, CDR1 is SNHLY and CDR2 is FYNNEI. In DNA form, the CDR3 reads TGTGCCAGCAGACCGATTGACAGGGGGAACACTGAAGCTTTCTTT. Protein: CASRPIDRGNTEAFF.

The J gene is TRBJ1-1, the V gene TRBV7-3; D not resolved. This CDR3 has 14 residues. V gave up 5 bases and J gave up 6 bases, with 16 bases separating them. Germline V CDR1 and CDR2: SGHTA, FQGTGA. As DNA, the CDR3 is TGTGCCAGCAGCCTCGACCCGACGGCGGCTGAAGCTTTCTTT. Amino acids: CASSLDPTAAEAFF. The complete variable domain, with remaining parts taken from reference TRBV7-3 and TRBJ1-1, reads GAGVSQTPSNKVTEKGKYVELRCDPISGHTALYWYRQSLGQGPEFLIYFQGTGAADDSGLPNDRFFAVRPEGSVSTLKIQRTERGDSAVYLCASSLDPTAAEAFFGQGTRLTVV.

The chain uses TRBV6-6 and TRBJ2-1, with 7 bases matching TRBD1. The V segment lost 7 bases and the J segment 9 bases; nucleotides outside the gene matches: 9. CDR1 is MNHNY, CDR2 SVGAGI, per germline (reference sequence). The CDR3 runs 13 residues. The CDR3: CASTGTTGIEQFF. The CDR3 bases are TGTGCCAGCACAGGGACGACAGGGATTGAGCAGTTCTTC.

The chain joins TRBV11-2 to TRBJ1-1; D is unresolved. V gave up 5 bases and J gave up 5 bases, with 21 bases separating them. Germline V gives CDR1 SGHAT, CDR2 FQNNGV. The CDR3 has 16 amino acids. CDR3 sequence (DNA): TGTGCCAGCAGCCCCCCGTGGTTGCGGGGAGTTACTGAAGCTTTCTTT. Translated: CASSPPWLRGVTEAFF.

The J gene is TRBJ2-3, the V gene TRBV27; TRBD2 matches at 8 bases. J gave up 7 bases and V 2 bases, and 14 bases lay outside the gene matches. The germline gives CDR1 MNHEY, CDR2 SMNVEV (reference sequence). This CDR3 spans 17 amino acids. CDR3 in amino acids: CASSLMGGGPWGNTQYF. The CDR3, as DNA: TGTGCCAGCAGTTTAATGGGCGGGGGGCCTTGGGGGAATACGCAGTATTTT.

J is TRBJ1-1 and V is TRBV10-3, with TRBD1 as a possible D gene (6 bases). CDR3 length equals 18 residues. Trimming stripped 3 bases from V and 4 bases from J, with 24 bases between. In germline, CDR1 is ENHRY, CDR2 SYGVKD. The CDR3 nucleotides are TGTGCCATCAGTGACCTTGGGGCCGGGGGGCCTTCGGGCACTGAAGCTTTCTTT. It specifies CAISDLGAGGPSGTEAFF.

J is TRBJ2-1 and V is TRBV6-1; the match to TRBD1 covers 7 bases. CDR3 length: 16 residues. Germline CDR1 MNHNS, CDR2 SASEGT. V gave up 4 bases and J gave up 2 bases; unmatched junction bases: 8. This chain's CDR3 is CASSGTVGTAYNEQFF. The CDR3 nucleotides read TGTGCCAGCAGTGGAACAGTCGGGACAGCCTACAATGAGCAGTTCTTC.

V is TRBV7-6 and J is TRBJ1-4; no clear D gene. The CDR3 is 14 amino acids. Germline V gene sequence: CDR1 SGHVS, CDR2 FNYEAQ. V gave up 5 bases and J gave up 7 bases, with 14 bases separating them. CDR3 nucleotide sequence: TGTGCCAGCAGCCCCTCGGGTGGTGTTGAAAAACTGTTTTTT. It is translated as CASSPSGGVEKLFF.